This T cell receptor (beta chain) was captured by sequencing in a study of blood T cell repertoires in COVID-19. The study recruited people aged roughly 18 to 95 years across roughly 23 US areas. Grouping used clinical history reported by participants in a survey and questionnaire. Recovered participants had two consecutive negative NP/OP PCR tests, healthcare professional clearance, or symptom resolution. Authors' processing steps: It was from reference gene primer amplification that nucleated cell counts were estimated. Produced via immunoSEQ multiplex PCR; TCRdb's table is partial and in-frame only. The V and J calls and clone size are taken from that table; D and trimming were inferred from the DNA. The data contain about 330,000 clones, more than 90% of them singletons. This CDR3 spans 15 amino acids. V lost 5 bases to trimming and J lost 6 bases; unmatched junction nucleotides: 6. Germline CDR1 is LNHDA and CDR2 is SQIVND (reference sequence).

Sequenced input: PBMCs or T cells enriched from blood (not recorded which). This TCR derives from a woman in her 30s who had recovered from COVID-19. The chain links TRBV19 to TRBJ2-4; TRBD1 matches 11 bases. This chain's CDR3 is CASSLTGTGGNIQYF. The CDR3 nucleotides are TGTGCCAGTAGTCTTACCGGGACAGGGGGAAACATTCAGTACTTC.